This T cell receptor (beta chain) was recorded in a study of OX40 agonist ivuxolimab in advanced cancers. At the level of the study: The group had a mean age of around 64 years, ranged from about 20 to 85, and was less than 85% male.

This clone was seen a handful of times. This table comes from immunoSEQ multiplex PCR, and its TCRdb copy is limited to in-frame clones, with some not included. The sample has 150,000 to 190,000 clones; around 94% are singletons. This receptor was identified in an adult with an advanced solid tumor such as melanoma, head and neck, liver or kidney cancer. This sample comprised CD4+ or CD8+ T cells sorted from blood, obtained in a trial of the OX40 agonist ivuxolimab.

The DNA for the CDR3 is TGCGCCAGCAGCCAAGGGGACAGTTTTAACTATGGCTACACCTTC. Translating gives CASSQGDSFNYGYTF. This chain uses TRBV4-1 with TRBJ1-2; 7 nucleotides agree with TRBD1. The CDR3 sequence is 15 residues long. The V gene's germline CDR1 is MGHRA and CDR2 YSYEKL. With 1 base clipped from V and 1 base from J, the junction kept 3 bases outside the gene matches.